These 5 T cell receptor beta chains came from one sample sequenced in a study of T cell responses to AZD1222 COVID-19 vaccine. Repertoires were generated with immunoSEQ multiplex PCR, while TCRdb's copy carries only in-frame clones and drops some. The repertoire holds approximately 82,000 clones, with 90% as singletons. This material consisted of peripheral blood, taken on day 0 of AZD1222 vaccination. These receptors were obtained from an adult in good health.

The genes are TRBV5-1 and TRBJ1-2; the D gene is possibly TRBD1 (6 bases). Trimming pared 4 bases from V and 6 bases from J, leaving 13 bases between. CDR1 is SGHRS and CDR2 is YFSETQ in the germline V gene. This CDR3 is built from 13 residues. The CDR3 region has the DNA TGCGCCAGCAGCCCCCAGGGGCTACATGGCTACACCTTC. Translating gives CASSPQGLHGYTF.

The chain links TRBV24-1 to TRBJ2-7; 10 bases map to TRBD1. The CDR3 has 15 residues. From germline, CDR1 is KGHDR and CDR2 SFDVKD. V shed 5 bases and J 5 bases; nucleotides not matched to a gene: 8. The CDR3 protein is CATSAWDRGSHEQYF. In DNA, the CDR3 is TGTGCCACCAGTGCCTGGGACAGGGGTTCCCACGAGCAGTACTTC.

The CDR3 DNA follows: TGTGCCAGCAGTTCCCCAGGAGACTTTAGCAATCAGCCCCAGCATTTT. Translation gives CASSSPGDFSNQPQHF. The chain links TRBV28 to TRBJ1-5; D gene unclear. Germline CDR1 reads MDHEN; CDR2 reads SYDVKM. There are 16 residues in the CDR3. Trimming cost V 4 bases and J 0 bases, with 13 bases left between them.

The rearrangement joins TRBV5-6 to TRBJ1-3, with D unclear. V lost 4 bases and J lost 0, with 14 bases in between. This CDR3 region has 16 residues. Germline CDR1 and CDR2: SGHDT and YYEEEE. The chain's CDR3 is CASSGRIQSSGNTIYF. The DNA of the CDR3 is TGTGCCAGCAGCGGGCGGATCCAGAGCTCTGGAAACACCATATATTTT.

The chain employs TRBV6-5 and TRBJ1-5; 11 positions agree with TRBD1. Germline CDR1 MNHEY, CDR2 SVGAGI. The CDR3 totals 14 residues. V shed 9 bases and J 4 bases; nucleotides not matched to a gene: 5. The CDR3 DNA reads as TGTGCCAGTGCGGGACAGGGGGGAAATCAGCCCCAGCATTTT. Its translation: CASAGQGGNQPQHF.